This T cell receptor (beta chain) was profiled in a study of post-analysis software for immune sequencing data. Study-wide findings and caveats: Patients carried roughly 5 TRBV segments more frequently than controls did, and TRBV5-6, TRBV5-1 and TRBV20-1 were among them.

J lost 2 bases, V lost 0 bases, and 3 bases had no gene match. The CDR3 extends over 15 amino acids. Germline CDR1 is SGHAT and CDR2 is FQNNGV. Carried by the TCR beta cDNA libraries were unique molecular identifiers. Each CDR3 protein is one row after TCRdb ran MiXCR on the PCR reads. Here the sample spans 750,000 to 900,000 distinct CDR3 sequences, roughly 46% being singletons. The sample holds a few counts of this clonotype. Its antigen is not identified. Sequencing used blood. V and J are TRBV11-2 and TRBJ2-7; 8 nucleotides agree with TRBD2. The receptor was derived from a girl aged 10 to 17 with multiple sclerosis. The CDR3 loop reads CASSLELAEAYEQYF. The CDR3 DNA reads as TGTGCCAGCAGCTTAGAACTAGCGGAGGCCTACGAGCAGTACTTC.